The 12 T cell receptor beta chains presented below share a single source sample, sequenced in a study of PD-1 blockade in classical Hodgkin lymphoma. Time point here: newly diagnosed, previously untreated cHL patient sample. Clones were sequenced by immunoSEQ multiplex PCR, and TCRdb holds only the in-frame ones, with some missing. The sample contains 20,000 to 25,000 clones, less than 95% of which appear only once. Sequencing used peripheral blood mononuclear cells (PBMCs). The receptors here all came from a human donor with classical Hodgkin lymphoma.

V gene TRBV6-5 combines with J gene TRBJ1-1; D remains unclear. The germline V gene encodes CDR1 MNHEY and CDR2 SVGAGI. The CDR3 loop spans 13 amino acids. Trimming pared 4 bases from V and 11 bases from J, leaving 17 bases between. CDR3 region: CASSSWAPAGAFF. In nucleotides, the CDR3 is TGTGCCAGCAGTTCGTGGGCACCTGCCGGGGCTTTCTTT.

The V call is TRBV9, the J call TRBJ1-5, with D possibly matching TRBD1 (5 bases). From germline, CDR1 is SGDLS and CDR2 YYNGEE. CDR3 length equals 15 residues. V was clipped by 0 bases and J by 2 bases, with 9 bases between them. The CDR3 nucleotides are TGTGCCAGCAGCGTAGATGGAGGGGGCAATCAGCCCCAGCATTTT. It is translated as CASSVDGGGNQPQHF.

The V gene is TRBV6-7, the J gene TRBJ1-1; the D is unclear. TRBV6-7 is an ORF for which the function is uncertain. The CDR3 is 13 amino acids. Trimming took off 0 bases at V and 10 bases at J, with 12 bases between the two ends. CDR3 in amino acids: CASSYSPRGIAFF. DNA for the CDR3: TGTGCCAGCAGTTACTCCCCACGAGGGATAGCTTTCTTT.

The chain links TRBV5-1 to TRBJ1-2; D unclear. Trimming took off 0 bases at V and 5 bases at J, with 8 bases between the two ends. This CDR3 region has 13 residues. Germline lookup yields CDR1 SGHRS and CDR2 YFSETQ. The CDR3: CASSLEAVYGYTF. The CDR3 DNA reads TGCGCCAGCAGCTTGGAGGCAGTATATGGCTACACCTTC.

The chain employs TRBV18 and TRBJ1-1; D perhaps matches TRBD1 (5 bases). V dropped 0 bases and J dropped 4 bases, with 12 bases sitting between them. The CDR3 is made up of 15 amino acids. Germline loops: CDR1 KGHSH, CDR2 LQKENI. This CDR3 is CASSPPTFQGTEAFF. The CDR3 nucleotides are TGTGCCAGCTCACCACCGACTTTTCAGGGCACTGAAGCTTTCTTT.

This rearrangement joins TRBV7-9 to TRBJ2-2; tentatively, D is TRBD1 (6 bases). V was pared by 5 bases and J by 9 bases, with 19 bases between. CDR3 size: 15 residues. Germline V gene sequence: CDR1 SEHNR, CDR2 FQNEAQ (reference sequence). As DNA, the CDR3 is TGTGCCAGCAGCCATGGACAGCCGAACCAACGGGAGCTGTTTTTT. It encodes CASSHGQPNQRELFF.

Written as DNA, the CDR3 is TGTGCCAGCAGCGACAGGGGGGAGACCCAGTACTTC. It encodes CASSDRGETQYF. This chain connects TRBV6-6 to TRBJ2-5, with 9 bases aligning to TRBD1. The CDR3 sequence is 12 residues long. Germline CDR1 MNHNY, CDR2 SVGAGI (reference sequence). Unmatched junction bases numbered 1, after V lost 6 bases and J lost 5 bases.

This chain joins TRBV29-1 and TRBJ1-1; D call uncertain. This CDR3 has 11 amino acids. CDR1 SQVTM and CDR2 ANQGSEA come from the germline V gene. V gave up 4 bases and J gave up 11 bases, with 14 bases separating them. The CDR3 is CSVGPGLGAFF. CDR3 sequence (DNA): TGCAGCGTTGGCCCAGGCCTCGGTGCTTTCTTT.

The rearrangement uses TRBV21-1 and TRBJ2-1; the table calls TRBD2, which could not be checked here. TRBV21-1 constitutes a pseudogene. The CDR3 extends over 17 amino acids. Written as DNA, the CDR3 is TGTGCCAGCCCCCTATGGGAGGGCGCCGTCCCCTACAATGAGCAGTTCTTC. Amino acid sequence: CASPLWEGAVPYNEQFF.

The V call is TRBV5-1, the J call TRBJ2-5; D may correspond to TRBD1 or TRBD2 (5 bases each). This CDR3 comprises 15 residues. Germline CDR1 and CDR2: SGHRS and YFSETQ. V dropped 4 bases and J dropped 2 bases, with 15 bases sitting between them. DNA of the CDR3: TGCGCCAGCAGCGCCGCCGGGACGCCTCAAGAGACCCAGTACTTC. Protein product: CASSAAGTPQETQYF.

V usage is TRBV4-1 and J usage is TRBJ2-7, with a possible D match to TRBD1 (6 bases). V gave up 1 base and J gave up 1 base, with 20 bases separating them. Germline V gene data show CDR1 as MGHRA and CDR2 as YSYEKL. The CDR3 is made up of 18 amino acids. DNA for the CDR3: TGCGCCAGCAGCCAAGCGCCGGGACACCGAATGAGGTCCTACGAGCAGTACTTC. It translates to CASSQAPGHRMRSYEQYF.

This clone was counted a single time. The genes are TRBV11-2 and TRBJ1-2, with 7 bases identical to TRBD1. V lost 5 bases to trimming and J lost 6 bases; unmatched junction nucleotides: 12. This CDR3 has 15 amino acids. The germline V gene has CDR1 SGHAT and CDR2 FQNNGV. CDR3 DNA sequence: TGTGCCAGCAGCCCTGAGACAGGGAGTAGGAATGGCTACACCTTC. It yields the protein CASSPETGSRNGYTF.